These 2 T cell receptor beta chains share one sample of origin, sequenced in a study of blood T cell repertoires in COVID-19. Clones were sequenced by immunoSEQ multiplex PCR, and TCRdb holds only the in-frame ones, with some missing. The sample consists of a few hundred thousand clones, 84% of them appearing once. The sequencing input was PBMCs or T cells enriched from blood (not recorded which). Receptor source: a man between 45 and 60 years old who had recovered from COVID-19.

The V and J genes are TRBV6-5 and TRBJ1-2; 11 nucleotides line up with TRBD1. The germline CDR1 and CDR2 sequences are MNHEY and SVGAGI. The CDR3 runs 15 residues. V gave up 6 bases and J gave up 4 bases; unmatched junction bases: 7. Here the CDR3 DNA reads TGTGCCAGCAGAGGACAGGGGGCGAGCAGCTATGGCTACACCTTC. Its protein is CASRGQGASSYGYTF.

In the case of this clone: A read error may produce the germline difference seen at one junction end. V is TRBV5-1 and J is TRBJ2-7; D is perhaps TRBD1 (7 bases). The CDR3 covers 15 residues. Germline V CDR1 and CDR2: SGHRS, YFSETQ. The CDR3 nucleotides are TGCACCAGCAGCTTGGAGGGGGCAAATGCCTACGAGCAGTACTTC. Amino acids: CTSSLEGANAYEQYF.